This TCR beta chain came from a study of OX40 agonist ivuxolimab in advanced cancers. About the study: Eligibility rules accepted prior anti-PD-1, anti-PD-L1 or anti-CTLA-4 therapy, and under 45% had some.

CDR3 length equals 13 residues. Losses at the gene ends were 5 bases for V and 6 bases for J; bases not matched to a gene: 4. Looked up from germline, CDR1 is MNHEY and CDR2 is SMNVEV (reference sequence). TCRdb keeps only in-frame clones here, not all; method: immunoSEQ multiplex PCR. Among some 41,000 clones listed, about nine tenths were seen once. V and J are TRBV27 and TRBJ2-3; 8 bases align to TRBD2. This TCR was recovered from an adult with an advanced solid tumor such as melanoma, head and neck, liver or kidney cancer. This specimen was CD4+ or CD8+ T cells sorted from blood, taken in a trial of the OX40 agonist ivuxolimab. For the CDR3, the DNA is TGTGCCAGCAGTCACGGGACTAGTGATACGCAGTATTTT. Protein: CASSHGTSDTQYF.